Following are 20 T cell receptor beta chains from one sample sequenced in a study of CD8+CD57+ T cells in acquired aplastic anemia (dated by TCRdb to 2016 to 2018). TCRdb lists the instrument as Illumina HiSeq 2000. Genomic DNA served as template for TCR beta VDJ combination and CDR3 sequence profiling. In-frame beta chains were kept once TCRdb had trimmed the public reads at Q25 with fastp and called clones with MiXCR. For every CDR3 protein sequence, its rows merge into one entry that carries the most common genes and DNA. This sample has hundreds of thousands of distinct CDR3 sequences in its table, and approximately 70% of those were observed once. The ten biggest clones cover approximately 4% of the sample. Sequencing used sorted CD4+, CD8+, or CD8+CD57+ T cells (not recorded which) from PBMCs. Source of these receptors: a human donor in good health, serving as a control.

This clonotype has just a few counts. This chain's CDR3 is CSARGGSENNEQFF. DNA of the CDR3: TGCAGTGCTAGAGGGGGGTCCGAGAACAATGAGCAGTTCTTC. The J gene is TRBJ2-1, the V gene TRBV20-1; either TRBD1 or TRBD2 may supply D (5 bases each). V shed 1 base and J shed 5 bases, with 12 bases lying between them. The V gene's germline CDR1 is DFQATT and CDR2 SNEGSKA (reference sequence). The CDR3 is made up of 14 amino acids.

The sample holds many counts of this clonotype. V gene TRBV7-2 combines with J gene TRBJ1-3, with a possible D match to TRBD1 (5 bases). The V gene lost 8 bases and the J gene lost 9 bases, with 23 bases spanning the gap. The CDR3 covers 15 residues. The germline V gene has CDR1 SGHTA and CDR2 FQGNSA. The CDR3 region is CASGAWLTGEGTIYF. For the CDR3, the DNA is TGTGCCAGCGGAGCTTGGCTCACAGGAGAAGGCACCATATATTTT.

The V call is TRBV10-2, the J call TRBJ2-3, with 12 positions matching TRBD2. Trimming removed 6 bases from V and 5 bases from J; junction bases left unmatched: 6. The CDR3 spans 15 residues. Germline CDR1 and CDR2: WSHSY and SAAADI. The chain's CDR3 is CASSLAGGPVDTQYF. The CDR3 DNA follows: TGCGCCAGCAGCCTAGCGGGGGGGCCAGTAGATACGCAGTATTTT.

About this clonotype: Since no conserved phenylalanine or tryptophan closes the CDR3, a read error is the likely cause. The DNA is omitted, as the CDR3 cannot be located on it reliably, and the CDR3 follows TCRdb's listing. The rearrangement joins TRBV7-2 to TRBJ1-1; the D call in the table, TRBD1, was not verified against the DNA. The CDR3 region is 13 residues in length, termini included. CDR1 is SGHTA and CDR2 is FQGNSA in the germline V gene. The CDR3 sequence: CASSPPRQFYALY.

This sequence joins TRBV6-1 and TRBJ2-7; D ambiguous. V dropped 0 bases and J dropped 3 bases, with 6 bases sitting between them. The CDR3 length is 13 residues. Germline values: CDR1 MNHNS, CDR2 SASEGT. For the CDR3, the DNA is TGTGCCAGCAGTGAAGCCCATTGCTACGAGCAGTACTTC. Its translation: CASSEAHCYEQYF.

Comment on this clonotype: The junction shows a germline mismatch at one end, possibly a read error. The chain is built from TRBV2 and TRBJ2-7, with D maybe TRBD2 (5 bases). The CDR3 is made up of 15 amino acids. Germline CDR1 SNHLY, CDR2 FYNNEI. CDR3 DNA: TGTGCCAGCAGTGGTGTAAAGTGGGCGCCGGGGATGCGCGCCTTC. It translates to CASSGVKWAPGMRAF.

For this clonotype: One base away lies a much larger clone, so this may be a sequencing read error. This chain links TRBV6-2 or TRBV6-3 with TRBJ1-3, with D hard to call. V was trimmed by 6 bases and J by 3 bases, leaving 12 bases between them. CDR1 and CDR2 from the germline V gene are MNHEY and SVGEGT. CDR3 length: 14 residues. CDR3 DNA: TGTGCCAGCAGAGTCGACAACTTTGGAAACACCATATATTTT. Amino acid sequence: CASRVDNFGNTIYF.

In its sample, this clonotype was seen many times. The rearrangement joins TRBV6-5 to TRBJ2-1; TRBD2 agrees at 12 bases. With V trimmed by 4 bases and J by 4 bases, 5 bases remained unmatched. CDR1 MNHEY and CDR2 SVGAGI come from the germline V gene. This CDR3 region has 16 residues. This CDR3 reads CASSFLTSGGYNEQFF. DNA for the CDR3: TGTGCCAGCAGTTTCCTGACTAGCGGGGGATACAATGAGCAGTTCTTC.

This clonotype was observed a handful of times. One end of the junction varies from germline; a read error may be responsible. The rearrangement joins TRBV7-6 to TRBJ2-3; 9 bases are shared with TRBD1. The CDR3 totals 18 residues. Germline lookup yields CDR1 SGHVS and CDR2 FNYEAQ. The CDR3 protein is CASSPRLGRQGGTDTQYF. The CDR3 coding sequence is TGTGCTAGCAGCCCACGTTTGGGACGACAGGGGGGCACAGATACGCAGTATTTT.

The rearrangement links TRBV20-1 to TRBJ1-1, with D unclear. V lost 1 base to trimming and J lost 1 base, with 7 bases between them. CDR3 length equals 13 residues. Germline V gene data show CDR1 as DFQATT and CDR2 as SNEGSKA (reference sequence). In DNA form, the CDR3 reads TGCAGTGCTAGAGGGACGGCGAACACTGAAGCTTTCTTT. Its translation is CSARGTANTEAFF.

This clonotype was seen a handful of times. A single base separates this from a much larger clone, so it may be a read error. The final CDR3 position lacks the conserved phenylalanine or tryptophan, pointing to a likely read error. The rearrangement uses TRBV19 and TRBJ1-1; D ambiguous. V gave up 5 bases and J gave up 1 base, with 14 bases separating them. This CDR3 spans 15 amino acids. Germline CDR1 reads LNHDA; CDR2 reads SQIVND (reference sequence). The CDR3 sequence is CASSRNRVGNTEAFL. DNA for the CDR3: TGTGCCAGTAGTCGGAACCGGGTTGGGAACACTGAAGCTTTCCTT.

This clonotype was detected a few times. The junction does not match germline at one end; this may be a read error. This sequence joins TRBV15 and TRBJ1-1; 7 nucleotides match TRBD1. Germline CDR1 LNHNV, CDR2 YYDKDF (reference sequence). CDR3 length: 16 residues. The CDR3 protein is CATSRDHRGLNTEALF. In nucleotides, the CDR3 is TGTGCCACCAGCAGAGATCACAGGGGATTGAACACTGAAGCTCTCTTT.

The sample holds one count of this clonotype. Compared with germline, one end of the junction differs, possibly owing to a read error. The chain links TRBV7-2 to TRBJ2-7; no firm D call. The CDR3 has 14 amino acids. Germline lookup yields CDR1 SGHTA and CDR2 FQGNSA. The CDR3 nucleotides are TGTGCCAGCAGCCAAGGAACCAGGACGGTCCAGCGTGAGTTC. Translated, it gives CASSQGTRTVQREF.

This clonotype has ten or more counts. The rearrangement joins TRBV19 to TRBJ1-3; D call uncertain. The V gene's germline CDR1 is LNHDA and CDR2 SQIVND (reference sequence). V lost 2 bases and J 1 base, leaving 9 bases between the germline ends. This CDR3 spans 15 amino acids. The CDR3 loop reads CASSIRYSSGNTIYF. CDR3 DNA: TGTGCCAGTAGTATAAGGTATTCGTCTGGAAACACCATATATTTT.

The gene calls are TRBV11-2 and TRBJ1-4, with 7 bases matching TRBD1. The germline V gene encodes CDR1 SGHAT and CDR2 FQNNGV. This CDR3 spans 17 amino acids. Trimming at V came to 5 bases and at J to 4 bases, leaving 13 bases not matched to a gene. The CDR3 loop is CASSEEAGGISNEKLFF. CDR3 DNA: TGTGCCAGCAGCGAAGAGGCAGGGGGGATCAGTAATGAAAAACTGTTTTTT.

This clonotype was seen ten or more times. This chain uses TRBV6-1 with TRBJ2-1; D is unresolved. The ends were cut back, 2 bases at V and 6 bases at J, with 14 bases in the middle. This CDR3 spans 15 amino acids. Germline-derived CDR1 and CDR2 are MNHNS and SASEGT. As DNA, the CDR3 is TGTGCCAGCAGTGAAATTCTAACGGGTAGCAATGAGCAGTTCTTC. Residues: CASSEILTGSNEQFF.

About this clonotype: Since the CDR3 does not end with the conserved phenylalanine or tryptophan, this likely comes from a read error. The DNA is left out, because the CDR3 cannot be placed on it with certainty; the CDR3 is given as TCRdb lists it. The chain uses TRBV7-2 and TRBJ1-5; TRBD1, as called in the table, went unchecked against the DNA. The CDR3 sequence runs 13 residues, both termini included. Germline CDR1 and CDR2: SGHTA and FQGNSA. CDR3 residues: CASSLGQGQNQPQ.

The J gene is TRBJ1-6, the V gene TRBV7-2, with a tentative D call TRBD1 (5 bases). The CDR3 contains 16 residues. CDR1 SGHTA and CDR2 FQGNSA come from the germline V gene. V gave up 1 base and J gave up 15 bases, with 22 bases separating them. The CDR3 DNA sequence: TGTGCCAGCAGCTTAGTGGTTACGGGACCTTGTGCACACCTCCACTTT. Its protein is CASSLVVTGPCAHLHF.

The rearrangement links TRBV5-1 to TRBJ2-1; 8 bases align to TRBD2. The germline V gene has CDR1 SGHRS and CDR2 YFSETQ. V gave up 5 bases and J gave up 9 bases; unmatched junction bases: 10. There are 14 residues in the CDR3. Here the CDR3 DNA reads TGCGCCAGCAGTCTGGCGGGGGGCGAGACTGAGCAGTTCTTC. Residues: CASSLAGGETEQFF. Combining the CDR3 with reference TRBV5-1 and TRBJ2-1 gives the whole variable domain KAGVTQTPRYLIKTRGQQVTLSCSPISGHRSVSWYQQTPGQGLQFLFEYFSETQRNKGNFPGRFSGRQFSNSRSEMNVSTLELGDSALYLCASSLAGGETEQFFGPGTRLTVL.

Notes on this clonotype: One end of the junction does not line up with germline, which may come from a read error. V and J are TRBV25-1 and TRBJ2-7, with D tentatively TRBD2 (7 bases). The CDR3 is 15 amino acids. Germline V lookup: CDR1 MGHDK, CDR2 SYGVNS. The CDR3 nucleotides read TGTGCCAGCAGTGATCTCGGGGGGCGTAGCTACGCGCAGTACTTC. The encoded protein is CASSDLGGRSYAQYF.